This T cell receptor (beta chain) was recovered during a study of blood T cells in healthy people across ages (dated by TCRdb to between 2014 and 2017). The study in broad terms: In model experiments, template switching captured roughly one uniquely barcoded TCR beta cDNA molecule for every two T cells. Age-related changes in TCR beta repertoire diversity were measured in the study by deep sequencing normalized with unique cDNA molecular identifiers. The donors were divided into four age groups: young (average approximately 17 years), middle-aged (around 37), aged (about 62) and long-lived (roughly 86). Two additional independent replicas of 1 million unique cDNA reads from the same blood draw were analyzed for two donors (one aged 18 to 30 and one aged 80 or older). Here is what the overall study found, with its caveats: Because the CMV infection status of the donors was unknown, age-related changes in expanded clonotypes may potentially have been confounded. Because profiling used bulk unsorted PBMCs, naive and antigen-experienced compartments could not be compared conclusively. Estimates of total diversity from one million sequenced T cells were regarded as lower bounds and underestimates. As age increased, observed TCR beta diversity per million T cells dropped in a roughly linear way, and a significant reduction was already evident by age roughly 36. Compared with the aged group, the long-lived group had more naive CD4+ T cells, fewer expanded clones and increased TCR diversity, a pattern suggesting age selection. The percentage of naive T cells measured by flow cytometry correlated strongly with observed TCR beta diversity.

Library method: 5' RACE. The sequencing machine was an Illumina HiSeq 2500. The second PCR ran for roughly 6 to 11 cycles and used a J-beta primer mix along with a sample-barcoded 5' primer. A unique molecular identifier was introduced onto each TCR beta cDNA molecule by a template-switch 5' adaptor carrying 12 random nucleotides. Each sample yielded at least 3 million CDR3-containing paired-end reads. The Mint cDNA synthesis kit, primed by a TRBC-specific oligonucleotide, was used to synthesize first-strand cDNA from all RNA. Following uracil-DNA glycosylase treatment, all cDNA underwent a first 18-cycle PCR with the universal primers M1SS and BC2_uni_R. Per the authors' processing: For normalization, 1 million high-quality reads, each with a distinct molecular identifier, were randomly selected from each sample. Instead of being binned into consensus sequences, reads with shared molecular identifiers were discarded. CDR3 identification, clonotype clustering and error correction used MiTCR with a Q25 quality threshold and the strictest error-elimination algorithm. A nonparametric unseen species model with Euler transformation was used to estimate a lower bound on total TCR beta diversity. TCRdb reprocessed the public reads (quality trimming at Q25 with fastp, clone calling with MiXCR) and kept in-frame beta chains. All rows with the same CDR3 protein become a single entry with the most common DNA and genes. The V and J calls shown here were made by TCRdb, not taken from the authors' results. This sample comprises about 760,000 distinct CDR3 sequences, around a quarter of them detected only once. 8% to 10% of the sample comes from the top ten.

The donors were some 39 Caucasian individuals from Russia, aged 6 to 90 years, who were systemically healthy. About 10 milliliters of peripheral blood were collected from each donor into EDTA-treated Vacutainer tubes. Ficoll-Paque density-gradient centrifugation was used to isolate PBMCs, with at least 7 million per sample. Trizol reagent was used to extract total RNA from PBMCs, with at least 6 micrograms per sample. For every donor, flow cytometry on a PBMC aliquot measured the percentage of naive CD45RAhigh/CD27high T cells. This clonotype has just a few counts. There is no known antigen for this receptor. It has no much larger one-base neighbor in the sample; base qualities were not kept. The CDR3 runs 15 residues from the cysteine to the phenylalanine. The entry retains the CDR3 DNA only, 45 bases that are in frame from base 1. CDR1 and CDR2 (MGHRA, YSYEKL) derive from the germline V gene. The same sample was also studied in work on T cells of mothers and their children. That second report states: Donors were nine systemically healthy Caucasian individuals: three mothers and their six children. cDNA synthesis used all of the extracted RNA, with approximately 1.4 ug of RNA in each 15 ul reaction. In the second PCR, the M1S primer added sample barcodes and 2-4 random nucleotides. Over 9.5 million TCR beta CDR3 reads were obtained for each mother, and 2.5 million to 3.5 million reads were obtained for each child. Thymic selection similarly shapes TCR recombination output in related and unrelated pairs, with minor effect from inherited differences. Normalized repertoire overlap was always slightly but never significantly higher in related than unrelated mother-child pairs. Persistent microchimeric T cell clones were not detected, at a sensitivity of approximately 98 clones per million clonotypes. To look for features that set related mother-child pairs apart from unrelated individuals, the researchers ran deep NGS to compare the TCR beta repertoires of mothers and children. On average, the children were approximately 12 +/- 4 years old, while the mothers were around 40 +/- 4 years old. After adapters were ligated using NEBNext reagents, the libraries underwent 100+100 nt paired-end sequencing on an Illumina HiSeq 2000. Mother and child libraries were prepared a month apart and sequenced in separate runs to prevent cross-contamination. Between roughly 500,000 and 2,300,000 distinct TCR beta clonotypes were identified per donor. Naive TCR beta clonotypes were estimated from low-frequency clonotypes matched to each donor's FACS-determined naive share, without sorting.

Sequences were obtained from blood. The TCR comes from a boy aged 5-17 years in good health. The sequence joins TRBV4-1 to TRBJ2-5, with 7 bases matching TRBD2. The J call could be wrong; TRBJ2-7 is a better fit for the DNA end. The nucleotide sequence reads TGCGCCAGCAGCCAAGCTCTAGCGGCTGGCCACGAGCAGTACTTC. Its product reads: CASSQALAAGHEQYF.